Listed here are 19 T cell receptor beta chains from one sample, sequenced in a study of T cell responses to AZD1222 COVID-19 vaccine. Assay used: immunoSEQ multiplex PCR; TCRdb lists only in-frame clones, some missing. The sample comprises 200,000 or so clones, around 90% of which are singletons, and about 6% rests with the top ten. Here the sequenced sample was peripheral blood, taken on day 0 of AZD1222 vaccination. These receptors originate from an adult in good health.

This rearrangement joins TRBV12-5 to TRBJ2-7; 11 bases align to TRBD2. Unmatched junction bases numbered 5, after V lost 7 bases and J lost 3 bases. Per the germline V gene, CDR1 is LGHNT and CDR2 is FRNRAP. This CDR3 is built from 14 residues. CDR3 DNA: TGTGCTAGTGCCCTAGGACTAGCGGGCTACGAGCAGTACTTC. Translated, it gives CASALGLAGYEQYF.

The chain has TRBV27 and TRBJ1-2, with TRBD1 matching 9 bases. J was trimmed by 3 bases and V by 5 bases; bases with no gene match: 10. The CDR3 is 16 residues long. The germline V gene has CDR1 MNHEY and CDR2 SMNVEV (reference sequence). The CDR3 region is CASSPSGTGQHYGYTF. CDR3 DNA: TGTGCCAGCAGTCCATCTGGGACAGGGCAGCACTATGGCTACACCTTC.

This chain uses TRBV27 with TRBJ1-1; D is unclear. Looked up from germline, CDR1 is MNHEY and CDR2 is SMNVEV (reference sequence). The CDR3 sequence is 16 residues long. V lost 3 bases, J lost 2 bases, and 16 bases lay in between. DNA of the CDR3: TGTGCCAGCAGTTTCGTAGGCGCGGCCACCAACACTGAAGCTTTCTTT. Amino acid sequence: CASSFVGAATNTEAFF.

V and J are TRBV15 and TRBJ2-7, with 12 bases that match TRBD1. The CDR3 loop spans 17 amino acids. The germline CDR1 and CDR2 sequences are LNHNV and YYDKDF (reference sequence). The V gene end was trimmed by 3 bases and the J gene end by 1 base; junction bases not matched to a gene: 7. The CDR3 DNA sequence: TGTGCCACCAGCAGGGGACCGGGACAGGGGGCTTCCTACGAGCAGTACTTC. Encoded protein: CATSRGPGQGASYEQYF.

V and J are TRBV28 and TRBJ2-5; 11 bases match TRBD1. Germline CDR1 is MDHEN and CDR2 is SYDVKM. This CDR3 is built from 14 residues. V shed 6 bases and J 2 bases; nucleotides not matched to a gene: 2. CDR3 amino acids: CASSGTGGQETQYF. The CDR3 coding sequence is TGTGCCAGCAGCGGGACAGGGGGACAAGAGACCCAGTACTTC.

This chain joins TRBV7-8 and TRBJ1-6; the D is unclear. This CDR3 comprises 15 residues. V shed 3 bases and J shed 9 bases, with 15 bases lying between them. CDR1 SGHVS and CDR2 FQNEAQ come from the germline V gene. The chain's CDR3 is CASSFGTDLGSPLHF. CDR3 DNA sequence: TGTGCCAGCAGCTTTGGCACAGACCTGGGTTCACCCCTCCACTTT.

J is TRBJ1-6 and V is TRBV19, with D possibly TRBD1 on 6 matching bases. The CDR3 consists of 15 residues. V shed 0 bases and J shed 14 bases, with 17 bases lying between them. Germline V gives CDR1 LNHDA, CDR2 SQIVND (reference sequence). CDR3 DNA: TGTGCCAGTAGTATAGACCCGAACAGGGCGGAATCCCTCCACTTT. It is translated as CASSIDPNRAESLHF.

The chain employs TRBV6-2 or TRBV6-3 and TRBJ2-7, with D unclear. Germline CDR1 and CDR2: MNHEY and SVGEGT. The germline V and J ends were trimmed by 2 bases and 2 bases, with 10 bases remaining between them. CDR3 length equals 14 residues. The CDR3 DNA sequence: TGTGCCAGCAGTTACGGGCAGGTCACCTACGAGCAGTACTTC. Translated, it gives CASSYGQVTYEQYF.

The chain uses TRBV7-2 and TRBJ2-1, with D possibly called TRBD1 or TRBD2 (5 bases each). The CDR3 is 17 amino acids. Germline assignment: CDR1 SGHTA and CDR2 FQGNSA. The V end was cut by 3 bases, the J end by 7 bases, with 22 bases between. The CDR3 loop is CASSFLGARGDLNEQFF. Here the CDR3 DNA reads TGTGCCAGCAGCTTTTTGGGAGCAAGAGGGGATTTGAATGAGCAGTTCTTC. Drawing the rest from reference TRBV7-2 and TRBJ2-1, the complete variable domain is GAGVSQSPSNKVTEKGKDVELRCDPISGHTALYWYRQSLGQGLEFLIYFQGNSAPDKSGLPSDRFSAERTGGSVSTLTIQRTQQEDSAVYLCASSFLGARGDLNEQFFGPGTRLTVL.

The gene calls are TRBV15 and TRBJ2-7; D remains ambiguous. V lost 4 bases to trimming and J lost 4 bases, with 20 bases between them. The CDR3 is 16 residues long. Germline V gene lookup returns CDR1 LNHNV and CDR2 YYDKDF (reference sequence). In DNA form, the CDR3 reads TGTGCCACCAGCAAGAGTCGGTCTCCAACCCCTTACGAGCAGTACTTC. Translated: CATSKSRSPTPYEQYF.

V gene TRBV29-1 combines with J gene TRBJ1-1, with D unresolved. V lost 2 bases and J lost 0, with 7 bases in between. Germline values: CDR1 SQVTM, CDR2 ANQGSEA. This CDR3 comprises 13 residues. CDR3 amino acids: CSVELQLNTEAFF. In nucleotides, the CDR3 is TGCAGCGTTGAATTACAGCTGAACACTGAAGCTTTCTTT.

This clone showed up just a few times. This chain connects TRBV7-8 to TRBJ1-5; TRBD1 matches 9 bases. Losses at the gene ends were 7 bases for V and 1 base for J; bases not matched to a gene: 5. CDR1 and CDR2 from the germline V gene are SGHVS and FQNEAQ. The CDR3 extends over 15 amino acids. CDR3 nucleotide sequence: TGTGCCAGCAAATTACAGGGGGCAAGCAATCAGCCCCAGCATTTT. This sequence encodes CASKLQGASNQPQHF.

V gene TRBV5-8 combines with J gene TRBJ1-6; D is unclear. The CDR3 extends over 13 amino acids. The V and J ends lost 0 bases and 13 bases respectively, with 11 bases between them. From germline, CDR1 is SGHTS and CDR2 YDEGEE. CDR3 sequence: CASSLDAISPLHF. The CDR3 DNA is TGTGCCAGCAGCTTGGACGCAATCTCTCCCCTCCACTTT.

The chain employs TRBV28 and TRBJ2-1; a weak D match, TRBD2 (5 bases). CDR3 size: 14 residues. CDR1 is MDHEN, CDR2 SYDVKM, per germline. Deletions cut 7 bases from V and 3 bases from J, with 13 bases between. CDR3 region: CASIISSGYNEQFF. Here the CDR3 DNA reads TGTGCCAGCATTATAAGCAGCGGCTACAATGAGCAGTTCTTC.

This clone was counted a single time. As DNA, the CDR3 is TGTGCCAGCACCCAGGGCCTGAACACTGAAGCTTTCTTT. Translated, it gives CASTQGLNTEAFF. The V gene is TRBV12-3 or TRBV12-4, the J gene TRBJ1-1; a possible D gene is TRBD1 (5 bases). There are 13 residues in the CDR3. V lost 7 bases to trimming and J lost 0 bases, with 9 bases between them.

V gene TRBV6-4 combines with J gene TRBJ2-1, with 9 nucleotides matching TRBD2. Germline V CDR1 and CDR2: MRHNA, SNTAGT. This CDR3 contains 15 residues. The V segment lost 3 bases and the J segment 13 bases; nucleotides outside the gene matches: 13. CDR3 amino acids: CASSESGGPTMNQFF. In nucleotides, the CDR3 is TGTGCCAGCAGTGAAAGCGGGGGGCCTACAATGAATCAGTTCTTC.

The V call is TRBV29-1, the J call TRBJ2-1; D is unclear. This CDR3 comprises 14 residues. With 4 bases removed from V and 5 bases from J, the gap between germline ends came to 15 bases. Germline lookup yields CDR1 SQVTM and CDR2 ANQGSEA. CDR3 residues: CSVGVFSTNNEQFF. The DNA of the CDR3 is TGCAGCGTTGGTGTTTTTTCCACCAACAATGAGCAGTTCTTC.

V and J are TRBV19 and TRBJ2-5; 10 bases map to TRBD1. V shed 4 bases and J 2 bases; nucleotides not matched to a gene: 7. Germline loops: CDR1 LNHDA, CDR2 SQIVND (reference sequence). This CDR3 contains 16 residues. The CDR3 reads CASSTPGTGEQETQYF. For the CDR3, the DNA is TGTGCCAGTAGTACCCCCGGGACAGGGGAACAAGAGACCCAGTACTTC.

The V and J genes are TRBV12-1 and TRBJ1-5; the table assigns TRBD1, which was not confirmed against the DNA. TRBV12-1 is reported as a pseudogene. The CDR3 sequence is 18 residues long. The CDR3 spells CASSFNDRGPPGQQPQHF. CDR3 nucleotide sequence: TGTGCCAGCAGCTTTAACGACAGGGGGCCTCCCGGACAGCAGCCCCAGCATTTT.